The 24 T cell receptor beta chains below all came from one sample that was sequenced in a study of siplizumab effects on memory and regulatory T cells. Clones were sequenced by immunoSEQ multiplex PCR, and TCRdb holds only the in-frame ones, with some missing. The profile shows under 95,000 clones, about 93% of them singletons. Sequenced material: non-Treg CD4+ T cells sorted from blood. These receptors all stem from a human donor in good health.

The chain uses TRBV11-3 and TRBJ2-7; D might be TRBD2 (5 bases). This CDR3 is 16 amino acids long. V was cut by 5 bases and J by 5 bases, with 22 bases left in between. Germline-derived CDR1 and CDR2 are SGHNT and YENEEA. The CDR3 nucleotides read TGTGCCAGCAGCCCCCGAGGGTTAAGTGCCCCCCACGAGCAGTACTTC. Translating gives CASSPRGLSAPHEQYF.

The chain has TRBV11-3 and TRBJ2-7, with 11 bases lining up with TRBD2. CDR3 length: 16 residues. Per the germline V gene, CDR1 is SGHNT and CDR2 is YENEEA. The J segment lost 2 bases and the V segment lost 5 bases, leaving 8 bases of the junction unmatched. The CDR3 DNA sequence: TGTGCCAGCAGCCATACCGGGACTAGCGGAACCTACGAGCAGTACTTC. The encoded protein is CASSHTGTSGTYEQYF. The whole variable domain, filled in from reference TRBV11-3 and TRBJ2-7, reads EAGVVQSPRYKIIEKKQPVAFWCNPISGHNTLYWYLQNLGQGPELLIRYENEEAVDDSQLPKDRFSAERLKGVDSTLKIQPAELGDSAVYLCASSHTGTSGTYEQYFGPGTRLTVT.

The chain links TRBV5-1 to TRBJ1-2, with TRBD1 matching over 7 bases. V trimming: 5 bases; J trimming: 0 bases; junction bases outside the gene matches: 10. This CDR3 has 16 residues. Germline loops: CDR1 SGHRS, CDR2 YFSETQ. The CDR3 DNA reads TGCGCCAGCAGAGACTACAGGGGCGTCGCTAACTATGGCTACACCTTC. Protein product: CASRDYRGVANYGYTF.

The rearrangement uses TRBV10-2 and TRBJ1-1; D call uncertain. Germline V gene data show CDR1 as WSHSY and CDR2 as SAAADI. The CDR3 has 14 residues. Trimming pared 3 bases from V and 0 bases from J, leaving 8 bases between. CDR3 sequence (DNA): TGCGCCAGCAGTGATACGCGAATGAACACTGAAGCTTTCTTT. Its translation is CASSDTRMNTEAFF.

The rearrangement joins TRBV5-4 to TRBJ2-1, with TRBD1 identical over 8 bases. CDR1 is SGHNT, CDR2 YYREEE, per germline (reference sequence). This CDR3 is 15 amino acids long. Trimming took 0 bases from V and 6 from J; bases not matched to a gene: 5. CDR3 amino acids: CASSLDYRGFNEQFF. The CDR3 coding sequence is TGTGCCAGCAGCTTGGATTACAGGGGGTTCAATGAGCAGTTCTTC.

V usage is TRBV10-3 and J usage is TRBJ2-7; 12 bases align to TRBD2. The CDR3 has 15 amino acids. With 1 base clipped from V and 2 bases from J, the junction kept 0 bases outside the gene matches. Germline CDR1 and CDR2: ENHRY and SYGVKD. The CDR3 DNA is TGTGCCATCAGTGAGTGGACTAGCGGGACCTACGAGCAGTACTTC. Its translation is CAISEWTSGTYEQYF.

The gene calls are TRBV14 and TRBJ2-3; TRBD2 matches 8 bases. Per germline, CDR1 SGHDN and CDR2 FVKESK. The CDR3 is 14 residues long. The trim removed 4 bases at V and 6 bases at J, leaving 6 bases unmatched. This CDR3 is CASSRGASGDTQYF. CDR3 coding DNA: TGTGCCAGCAGCCGAGGCGCTAGCGGGGATACGCAGTATTTT.

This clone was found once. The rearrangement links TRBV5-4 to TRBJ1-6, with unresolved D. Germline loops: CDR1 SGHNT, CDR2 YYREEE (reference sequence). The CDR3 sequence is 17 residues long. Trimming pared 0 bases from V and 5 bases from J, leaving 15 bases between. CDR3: CASSLGNSGPDNSPLHF. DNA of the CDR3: TGTGCCAGCAGCTTGGGTAATAGCGGGCCAGATAATTCACCCCTCCACTTT.

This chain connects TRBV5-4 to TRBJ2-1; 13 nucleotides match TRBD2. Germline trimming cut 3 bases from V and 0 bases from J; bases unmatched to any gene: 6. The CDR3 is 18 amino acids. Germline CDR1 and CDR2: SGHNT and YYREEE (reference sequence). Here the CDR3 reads CASSWTSGSASSYNEQFF. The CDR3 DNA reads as TGTGCCAGCAGCTGGACTAGCGGGAGCGCGAGCTCCTACAATGAGCAGTTCTTC.

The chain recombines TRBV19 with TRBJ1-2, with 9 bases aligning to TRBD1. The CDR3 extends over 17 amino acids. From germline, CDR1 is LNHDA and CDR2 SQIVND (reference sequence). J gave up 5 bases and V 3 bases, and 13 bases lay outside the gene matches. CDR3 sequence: CASSIRPGRTGEYGYTF. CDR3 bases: TGTGCCAGTAGTATCCGACCTGGGAGGACAGGGGAGTATGGCTACACCTTC.

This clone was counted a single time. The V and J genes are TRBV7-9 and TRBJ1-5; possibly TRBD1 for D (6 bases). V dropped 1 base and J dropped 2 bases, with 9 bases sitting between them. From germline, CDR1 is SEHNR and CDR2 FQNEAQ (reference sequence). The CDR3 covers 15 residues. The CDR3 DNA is TGTGCCAGCAGCTTAGGGGGGGGCGGCAATCAGCCCCAGCATTTT. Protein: CASSLGGGGNQPQHF.

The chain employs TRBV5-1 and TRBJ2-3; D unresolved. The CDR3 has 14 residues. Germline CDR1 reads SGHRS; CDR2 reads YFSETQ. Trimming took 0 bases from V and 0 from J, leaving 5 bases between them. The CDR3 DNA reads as TGCGCCAGCAGCTTGGATGGTAGCACAGATACGCAGTATTTT. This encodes CASSLDGSTDTQYF.

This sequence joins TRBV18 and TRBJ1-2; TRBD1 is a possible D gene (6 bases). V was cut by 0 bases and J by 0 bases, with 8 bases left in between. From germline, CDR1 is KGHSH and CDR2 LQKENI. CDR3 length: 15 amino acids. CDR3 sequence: CASSPPDRTNYGYTF. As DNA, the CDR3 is TGTGCCAGCTCACCACCAGACAGGACTAACTATGGCTACACCTTC.

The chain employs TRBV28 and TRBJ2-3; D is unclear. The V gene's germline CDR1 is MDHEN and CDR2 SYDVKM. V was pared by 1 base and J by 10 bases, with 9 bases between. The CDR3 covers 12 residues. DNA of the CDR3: TGTGCCAGCAGTTTATTGGTGGATTCGCAGTATTTT. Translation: CASSLLVDSQYF. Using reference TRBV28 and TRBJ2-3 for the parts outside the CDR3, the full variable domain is DVKVTQSSRYLVKRTGEKVFLECVQDMDHENMFWYRQDPGLGLRLIYFSYDVKMKEKGDIPEGYSVSREKKERFSLILESASTNQTSMYLCASSLLVDSQYFGPGTRLTVL.

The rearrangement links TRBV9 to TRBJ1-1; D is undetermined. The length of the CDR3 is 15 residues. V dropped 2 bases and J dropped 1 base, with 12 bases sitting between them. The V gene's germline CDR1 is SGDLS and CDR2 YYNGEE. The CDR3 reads CASSVGWESNTEAFF. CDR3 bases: TGTGCCAGCAGCGTCGGGTGGGAGTCGAACACTGAAGCTTTCTTT.

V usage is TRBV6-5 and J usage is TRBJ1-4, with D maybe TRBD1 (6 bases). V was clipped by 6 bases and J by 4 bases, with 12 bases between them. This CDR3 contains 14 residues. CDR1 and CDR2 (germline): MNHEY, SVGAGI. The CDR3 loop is CASSFTGNNEKLFF. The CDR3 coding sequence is TGTGCCAGCAGCTTCACAGGGAATAATGAAAAACTGTTTTTT.

CDR3: CASSLSTRGGNEQFF. In DNA form, the CDR3 reads TGCGCCAGCAGCTTGTCGACTAGGGGGGGAAATGAGCAGTTCTTC. The chain has TRBV5-1 and TRBJ2-1; a possible D gene is TRBD2 (7 bases). The germline V and J ends were trimmed by 1 base and 7 bases, with 15 bases remaining between them. This CDR3 has 15 residues. CDR1 is SGHRS, CDR2 YFSETQ, per germline.

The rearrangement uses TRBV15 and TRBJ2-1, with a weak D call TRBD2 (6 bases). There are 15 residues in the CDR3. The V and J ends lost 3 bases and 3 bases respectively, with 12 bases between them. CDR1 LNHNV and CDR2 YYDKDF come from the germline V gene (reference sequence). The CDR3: CATSRASGGYNEQFF. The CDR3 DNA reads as TGTGCCACCAGCAGGGCCTCCGGGGGCTACAATGAGCAGTTCTTC.

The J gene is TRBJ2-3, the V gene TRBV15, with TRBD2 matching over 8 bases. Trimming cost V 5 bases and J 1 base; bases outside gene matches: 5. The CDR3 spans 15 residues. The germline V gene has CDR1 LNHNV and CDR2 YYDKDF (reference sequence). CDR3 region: CATSEGGGRTDTQYF. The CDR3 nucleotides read TGTGCCACCAGCGAGGGCGGGGGGCGCACAGATACGCAGTATTTT.

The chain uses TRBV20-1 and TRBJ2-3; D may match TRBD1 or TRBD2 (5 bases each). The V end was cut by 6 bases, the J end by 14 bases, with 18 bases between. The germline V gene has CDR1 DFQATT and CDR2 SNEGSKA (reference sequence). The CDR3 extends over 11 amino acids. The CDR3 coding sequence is TGCAGTGCAACAGGTGCCGCACGGGGGTATTTT. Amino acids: CSATGAARGYF.

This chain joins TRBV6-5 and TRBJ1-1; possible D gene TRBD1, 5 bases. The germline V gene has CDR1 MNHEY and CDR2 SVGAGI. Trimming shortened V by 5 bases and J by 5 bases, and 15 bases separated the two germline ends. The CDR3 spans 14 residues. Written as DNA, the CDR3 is TGTGCCAGCAGTACCGGGACGGGCCGGACTGAAGCTTTCTTT. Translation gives CASSTGTGRTEAFF.

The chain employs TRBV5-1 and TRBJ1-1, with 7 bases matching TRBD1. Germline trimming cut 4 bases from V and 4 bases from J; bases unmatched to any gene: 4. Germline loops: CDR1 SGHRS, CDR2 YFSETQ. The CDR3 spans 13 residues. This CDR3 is CASSPQGFTEAFF. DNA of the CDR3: TGCGCCAGCAGCCCACAGGGGTTCACTGAAGCTTTCTTT.

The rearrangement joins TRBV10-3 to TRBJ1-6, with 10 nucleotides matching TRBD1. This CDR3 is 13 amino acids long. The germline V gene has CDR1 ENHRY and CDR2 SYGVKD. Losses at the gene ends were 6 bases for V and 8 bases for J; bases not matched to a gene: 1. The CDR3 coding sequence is TGTGCCATCAGGGGGACAGGGGATTCACCCCTCCACTTT. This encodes CAIRGTGDSPLHF.

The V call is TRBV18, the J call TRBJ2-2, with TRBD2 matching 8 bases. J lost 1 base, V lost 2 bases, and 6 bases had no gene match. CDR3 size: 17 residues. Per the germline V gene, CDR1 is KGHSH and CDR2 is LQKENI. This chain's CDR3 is CASSPWTAGVNTGELFF. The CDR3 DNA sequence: TGTGCCAGCTCACCATGGACAGCGGGAGTGAACACCGGGGAGCTGTTTTTT.